This T cell receptor (beta chain) comes out of a study of cytomegalovirus exposure and HLA in healthy donors. Overall study results and limits: Trimming of TCR beta V- and J-genes showed a link, identified in a later analysis, to a missense DCLRE1C variant. Across donors, sequencing depth was assumed by presence/absence analyses to be roughly uniform.

Looked up from germline, CDR1 is PRHDT and CDR2 is FYEKMQ (reference sequence). J gave up 4 bases and V 5 bases, and 6 bases lay outside the gene matches. The CDR3 consists of 14 residues. This clone was counted between two and nine times. Its matching antigen is unknown. With 60 Vbeta and 13 Jbeta primers, the PCR was carried out. The data were produced by immunoSEQ multiplex PCR, yet TCRdb's version contains in-frame clones alone and is incomplete. The sample yields 150,000 to 200,000 clones, about 79% seen once. The sample was PBMCs. J is TRBJ2-5 and V is TRBV13; 8 nucleotides match TRBD2. The sequence was obtained from a boy aged 2 to 10 in good health and CMV-seronegative. Here the CDR3 reads CASSKTSAVETQYF. The CDR3 nucleotides are TGTGCCAGCAGCAAGACTAGCGCCGTAGAGACCCAGTACTTC.